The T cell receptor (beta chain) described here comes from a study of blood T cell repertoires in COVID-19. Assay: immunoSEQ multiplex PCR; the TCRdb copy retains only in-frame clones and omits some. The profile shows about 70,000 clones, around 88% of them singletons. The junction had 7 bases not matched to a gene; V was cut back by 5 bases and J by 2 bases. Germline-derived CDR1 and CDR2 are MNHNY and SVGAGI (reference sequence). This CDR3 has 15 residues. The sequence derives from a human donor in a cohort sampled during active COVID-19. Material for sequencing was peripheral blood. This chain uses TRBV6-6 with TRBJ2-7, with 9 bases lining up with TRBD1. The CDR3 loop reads CASSPPDRGAYEQYF. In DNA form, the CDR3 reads TGTGCCAGCAGTCCTCCCGACAGGGGGGCCTACGAGCAGTACTTC.